These 15 T cell receptor beta chains share one sample of origin, sequenced in a study of blood T cells in healthy people across ages. Together with a sample-barcoded 5' primer, a J-beta primer mix was included in a second PCR lasting about 6 to 11 cycles. TCRdb recomputed calls from the 5' RACE reads with MiXCR, one row per CDR3 protein. The data contain about a million distinct CDR3 sequences, about 53% of them seen just once; the ten biggest clones take up around 21%. Sample: blood. Receptors originate from a woman aged 60-75 years in good health.

A few counts support this clonotype. This chain joins TRBV7-9 and TRBJ2-5; 7 nucleotides line up with TRBD1. The junction had 0 bases not matched to a gene; V was cut back by 5 bases and J by 3 bases. Germline V CDR1 and CDR2: SEHNR, FQNEAQ (reference sequence). The CDR3 sequence is 12 residues long. This CDR3 reads CASSDREETQYF. For the CDR3, the DNA is TGTGCCAGCAGCGACAGGGAAGAGACCCAGTACTTC.

The V gene is TRBV2, the J gene TRBJ2-1; the match to TRBD2 covers 15 bases. Germline V gene data show CDR1 as SNHLY and CDR2 as FYNNEI. The CDR3 runs to 17 residues. V was clipped by 9 bases and J by 3 bases; unmatched bases: 9. CDR3 protein: CARGLAGGPVDYNEQFF. The DNA of the CDR3 is TGTGCCAGAGGACTAGCGGGAGGGCCGGTTGACTACAATGAGCAGTTCTTC.

The gene calls are TRBV28 and TRBJ2-5; TRBD2 agrees at 10 bases. The J segment lost 5 bases and the V segment lost 3 bases, leaving 6 bases of the junction unmatched. Germline V CDR1 and CDR2: MDHEN, SYDVKM. This CDR3 is built from 15 residues. CDR3: CASSFSSGSLETQYF. CDR3 nucleotides: TGTGCCAGCAGTTTTTCTAGCGGGAGCTTGGAGACCCAGTACTTC.

The gene calls are TRBV20-1 and TRBJ1-2, with 7 positions matching TRBD1. From germline, CDR1 is DFQATT and CDR2 SNEGSKA (reference sequence). V shed 5 bases and J 3 bases; nucleotides not matched to a gene: 6. CDR3 length equals 13 residues. DNA for the CDR3: TGCAGTGCTGTTGACAGGGCTGACTATGGCTACACCTTC. This codes for CSAVDRADYGYTF.

For the CDR3, the DNA is TGTGCCAGCAGTTTAGCAGGGTCGAATTATAATGAGCAGTTCTTC. Protein: CASSLAGSNYNEQFF. The chain couples TRBV12-3 or TRBV12-4 to TRBJ2-1, with D unresolved. V was pared by 0 bases and J by 7 bases, with 13 bases between. The CDR3 sequence is 15 residues long.

This chain joins TRBV27 and TRBJ2-1; 10 positions agree with TRBD2. CDR1 is MNHEY, CDR2 SMNVEV, per germline (reference sequence). Trimming took 4 bases from V and 3 from J; bases not matched to a gene: 6. CDR3 length equals 16 residues. The CDR3: CASSYIRTSGYNEQFF. As DNA, the CDR3 is TGTGCCAGCAGTTATATAAGGACTAGCGGCTACAATGAGCAGTTCTTC.

This sequence joins TRBV16 and TRBJ2-7; 10 nucleotides match TRBD1. This CDR3 spans 15 amino acids. Germline CDR1 is KGHSY and CDR2 is FQNENV. V dropped 4 bases and J dropped 2; count of bases not matched to a gene: 5. The CDR3 nucleotides read TGTGCCAGCAGCCTGCCTGACAGGGGGCCCTACGAGCAGTACTTC. This gives the protein CASSLPDRGPYEQYF.

The rearrangement joins TRBV4-3 to TRBJ1-1, with D perhaps TRBD1 (6 bases). V was clipped by 0 bases and J by 12 bases, with 20 bases between them. The CDR3 covers 15 residues. The germline V gene encodes CDR1 LGHNA and CDR2 YSLEER. The CDR3 region is CASSQESTGTGKTFF. The CDR3 bases are TGCGCCAGCAGCCAAGAATCCACAGGGACCGGTAAGACTTTCTTT.

This chain connects TRBV18 to TRBJ1-2, with a possible D match to TRBD1 (6 bases). The ends were cut back, 0 bases at V and 1 base at J, with 9 bases in the middle. This CDR3 region has 15 residues. Germline V gene data show CDR1 as KGHSH and CDR2 as LQKENI. CDR3 DNA: TGTGCCAGCTCACCACCGGGACACCATAACTATGGCTACACCTTC. It encodes CASSPPGHHNYGYTF. The entire variable domain, with the rest obtained from reference TRBV18 and TRBJ1-2, is as follows: NAGVMQNPRHLVRRRGQEARLRCSPMKGHSHVYWYRQLPEEGLKFMVYLQKENIIDESGMPKERFSAEFPKEGPSILRIQQVVRGDSAAYFCASSPPGHHNYGYTFGSGTRLTVV.

The chain links TRBV6-5 to TRBJ1-4, with D perhaps matching TRBD1 (5 bases). From germline, CDR1 is MNHEY and CDR2 SVGAGI. The CDR3 has 18 residues. Trimming removed 3 bases from V and 2 bases from J, with 19 bases in between. Here the CDR3 reads CASSYARTRGSTNEKLFF. DNA for the CDR3: TGTGCCAGCAGTTATGCTCGCACGAGGGGATCGACTAATGAAAAACTGTTTTTT.

The V and J genes are TRBV7-2 and TRBJ2-1; tentative D call: TRBD1 (6 bases). The germline CDR1 and CDR2 sequences are SGHTA and FQGNSA. There are 18 residues in the CDR3. Trimming pared 1 base from V and 4 bases from J, leaving 20 bases between. CDR3 sequence reads: CASSLENRVLDRYNEQFF. The DNA for the CDR3 is TGTGCCAGCAGCTTAGAGAACAGGGTCTTAGATCGGTACAATGAGCAGTTCTTC.

This clonotype was detected only a few times. V gene TRBV18 combines with J gene TRBJ2-4, with 8 nucleotides matching TRBD1. The J call could be wrong; TRBJ2-7 is a better fit for the DNA end. The CDR3 extends over 14 amino acids. Looked up from germline, CDR1 is KGHSH and CDR2 is LQKENI. The CDR3 reads CASSPGLTGGEQYF. The DNA for the CDR3 is TGTGCCAGCTCACCAGGATTAACAGGGGGCGAGCAGTACTTC.

This clonotype was picked up one time. The chain is built from TRBV15 and TRBJ2-3; TRBD2 matches 10 bases. Germline trimming cut 2 bases from V and 6 bases from J; bases unmatched to any gene: 8. Germline CDR1 reads LNHNV; CDR2 reads YYDKDF (reference sequence). The CDR3 has 16 residues. The CDR3 sequence: CATSRTLAGNRDTQYF. CDR3 bases: TGTGCCACCAGCAGAACACTAGCGGGAAATAGGGATACGCAGTATTTT.

The chain uses TRBV20-1 and TRBJ2-7; the match to TRBD1 covers 11 bases. J was trimmed by 2 bases and V by 6 bases; bases with no gene match: 6. This CDR3 region has 14 residues. Looked up from germline, CDR1 is DFQATT and CDR2 is SNEGSKA (reference sequence). CDR3: CSAVGQGGTYEQYF. The DNA of the CDR3 is TGCAGTGCGGTGGGACAGGGGGGGACCTACGAGCAGTACTTC.

This clonotype was observed a few times. The chain employs TRBV18 and TRBJ1-5, with 9 bases identical to TRBD1. V was clipped by 2 bases and J by 6 bases; unmatched bases: 2. This CDR3 spans 14 amino acids. In germline, CDR1 is KGHSH, CDR2 LQKENI. CDR3 protein: CASSPDRGGQPQHF. CDR3 sequence (DNA): TGTGCCAGCTCACCAGACAGGGGGGGTCAGCCCCAGCATTTT.